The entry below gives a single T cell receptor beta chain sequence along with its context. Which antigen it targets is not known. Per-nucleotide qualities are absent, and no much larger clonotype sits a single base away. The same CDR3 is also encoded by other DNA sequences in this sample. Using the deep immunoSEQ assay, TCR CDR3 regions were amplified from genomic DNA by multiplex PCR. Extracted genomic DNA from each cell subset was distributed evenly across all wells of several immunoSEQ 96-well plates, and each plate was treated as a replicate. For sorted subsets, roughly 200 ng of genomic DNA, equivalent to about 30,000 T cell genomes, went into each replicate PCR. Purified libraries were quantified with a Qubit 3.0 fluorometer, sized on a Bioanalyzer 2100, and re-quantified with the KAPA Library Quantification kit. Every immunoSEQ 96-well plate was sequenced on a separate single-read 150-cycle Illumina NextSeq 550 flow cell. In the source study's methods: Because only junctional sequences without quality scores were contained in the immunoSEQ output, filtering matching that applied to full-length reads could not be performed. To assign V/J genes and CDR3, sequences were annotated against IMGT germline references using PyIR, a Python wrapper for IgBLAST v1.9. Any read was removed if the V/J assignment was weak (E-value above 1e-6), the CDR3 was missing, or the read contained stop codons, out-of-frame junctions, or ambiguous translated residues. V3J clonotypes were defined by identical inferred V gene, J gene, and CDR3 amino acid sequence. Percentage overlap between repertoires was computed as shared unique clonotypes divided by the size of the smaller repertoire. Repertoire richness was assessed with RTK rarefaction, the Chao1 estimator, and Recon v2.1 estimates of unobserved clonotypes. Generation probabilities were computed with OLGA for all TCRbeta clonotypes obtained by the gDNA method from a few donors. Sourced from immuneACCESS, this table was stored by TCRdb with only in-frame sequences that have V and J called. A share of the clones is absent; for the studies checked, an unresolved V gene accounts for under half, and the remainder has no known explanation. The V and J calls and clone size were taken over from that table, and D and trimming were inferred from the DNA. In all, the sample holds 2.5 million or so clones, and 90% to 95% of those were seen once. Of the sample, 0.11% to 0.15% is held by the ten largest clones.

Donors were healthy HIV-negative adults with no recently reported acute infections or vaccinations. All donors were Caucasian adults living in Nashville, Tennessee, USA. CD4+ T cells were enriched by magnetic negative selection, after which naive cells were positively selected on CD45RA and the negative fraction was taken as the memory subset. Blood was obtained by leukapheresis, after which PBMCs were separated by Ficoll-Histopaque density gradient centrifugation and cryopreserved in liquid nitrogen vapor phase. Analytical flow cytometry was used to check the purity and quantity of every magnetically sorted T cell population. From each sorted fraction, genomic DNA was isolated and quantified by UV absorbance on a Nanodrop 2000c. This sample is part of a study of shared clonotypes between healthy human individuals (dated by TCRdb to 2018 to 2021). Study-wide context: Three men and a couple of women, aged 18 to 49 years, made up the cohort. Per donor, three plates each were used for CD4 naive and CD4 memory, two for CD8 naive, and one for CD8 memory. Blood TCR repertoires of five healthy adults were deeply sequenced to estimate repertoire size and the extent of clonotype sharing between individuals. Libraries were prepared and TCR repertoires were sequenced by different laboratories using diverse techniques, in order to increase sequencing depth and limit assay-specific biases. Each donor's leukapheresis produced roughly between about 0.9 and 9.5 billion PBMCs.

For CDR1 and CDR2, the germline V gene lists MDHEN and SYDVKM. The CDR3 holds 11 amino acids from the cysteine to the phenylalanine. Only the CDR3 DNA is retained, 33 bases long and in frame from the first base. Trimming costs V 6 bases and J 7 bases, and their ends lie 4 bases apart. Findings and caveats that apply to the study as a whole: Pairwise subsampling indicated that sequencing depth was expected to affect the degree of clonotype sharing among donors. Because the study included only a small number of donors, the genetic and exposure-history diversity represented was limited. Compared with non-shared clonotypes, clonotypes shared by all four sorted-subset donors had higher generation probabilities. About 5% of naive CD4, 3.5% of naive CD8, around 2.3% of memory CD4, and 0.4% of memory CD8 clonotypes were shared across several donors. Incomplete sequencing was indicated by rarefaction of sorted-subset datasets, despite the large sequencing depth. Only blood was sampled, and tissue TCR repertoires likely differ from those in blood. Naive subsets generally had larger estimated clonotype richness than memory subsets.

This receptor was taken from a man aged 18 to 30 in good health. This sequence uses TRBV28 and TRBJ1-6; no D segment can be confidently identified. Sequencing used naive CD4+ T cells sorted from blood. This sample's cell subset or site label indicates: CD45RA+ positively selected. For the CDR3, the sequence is CASSKNSPLHF. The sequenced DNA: TGTGCCAGCAGCAAGAATTCACCCCTCCACTTT.